The 27 T cell receptor beta chains below were found in one sample sequenced in a study of preoperative IRX-2 immunotherapy in early breast cancer. Libraries were prepared by immunoSEQ multiplex PCR; TCRdb keeps only in-frame clonotypes and omits some of them. The data hold some 30,000 clones, with just under 90% observed a single time. Treatment meaning: preoperative locoregional IRX-2 cytokine immunotherapy. The sequences come from tumor tissue, collected after IRX-2 immunotherapy. These receptors were taken from a human donor with breast cancer.

The chain has TRBV6-8 and TRBJ1-4; D unclear. Germline V CDR1 and CDR2: MNHGY, SAAAGT. The CDR3 is made up of 14 amino acids. V was trimmed by 4 bases and J by 8 bases, leaving 14 bases between them. The CDR3 spells CASSSEESREKLFF. Here the CDR3 DNA reads TGTGCCAGCAGTTCTGAGGAGTCTAGGGAAAAACTGTTTTTT.

The gene calls are TRBV6-7 and TRBJ2-5, with 9 bases that match TRBD1. TRBV6-7 is sorted into the ORF group, with uncertain function. The V gene end was trimmed by 7 bases and the J gene end by 5 bases; junction bases not matched to a gene: 17. The CDR3 is made up of 17 amino acids. Here the CDR3 reads CASTDGQGITLGETQYF. For the CDR3, the DNA is TGTGCCAGCACCGACGGACAGGGGATCACCCTAGGCGAGACCCAGTACTTC.

This sequence joins TRBV11-3 and TRBJ1-1; D is unresolved. This CDR3 is built from 15 residues. V shed 3 bases and J shed 1 base, with 12 bases lying between them. Germline V lookup: CDR1 SGHNT, CDR2 YENEEA. The CDR3 loop is CASSLAPNGNTEAFF. As DNA, the CDR3 is TGTGCCAGCAGCTTGGCCCCCAACGGGAACACTGAAGCTTTCTTT.

This clone was detected once. V and J are TRBV19 and TRBJ2-7, with 7 bases fitting TRBD1. V lost 5 bases to trimming and J lost 4 bases; unmatched junction nucleotides: 2. The V gene's germline CDR1 is LNHDA and CDR2 SQIVND (reference sequence). The CDR3 runs 12 residues. In DNA form, the CDR3 reads TGTGCCAGTAGTGACAGGGAATACGAGCAGTACTTC. Its protein product is CASSDREYEQYF.

The genes are TRBV5-1 and TRBJ1-2; the match to TRBD1 covers 9 bases. Germline trimming cut 3 bases from V and 2 bases from J; bases unmatched to any gene: 5. Germline assignment: CDR1 SGHRS and CDR2 YFSETQ. The CDR3 covers 15 residues. CDR3 region: CASSSRQGVNYGYTF. The CDR3 DNA reads as TGCGCCAGCAGCTCCAGACAGGGGGTAAACTATGGCTACACCTTC.

The chain joins TRBV7-6 to TRBJ1-2, with 8 bases matching TRBD1. CDR3 size: 14 residues. The junction had 6 bases not matched to a gene; V was cut back by 5 bases and J by 4 bases. Germline CDR1 SGHVS, CDR2 FNYEAQ. The CDR3 coding sequence is TGTGCCAGCAGCCACCGACAGGGGTCCTATGGCTACACCTTC. Amino acids: CASSHRQGSYGYTF. Combining the CDR3 with reference TRBV7-6 and TRBJ1-2 gives the whole variable domain GAGVSQSPRYKVTKRGQDVALRCDPISGHVSLYWYRQALGQGPEFLTYFNYEAQQDKSGLPNDRFSAERPEGSISTLTIQRTEQRDSAMYRCASSHRQGSYGYTFGSGTRLTVV.

The CDR3 here is CASSQVGLNTEAFF. The CDR3 DNA sequence: TGTGCCAGCAGCCAAGTGGGCCTAAACACTGAAGCTTTCTTT. This chain links TRBV14 with TRBJ1-1, with D uncertain. Germline lookup yields CDR1 SGHDN and CDR2 FVKESK. V gave up 1 base and J gave up 2 bases, with 8 bases separating them. There are 14 residues in the CDR3.

This rearrangement joins TRBV30 to TRBJ1-5; D might be TRBD1 (6 bases). The V end was cut by 2 bases, the J end by 9 bases, with 17 bases between. Per the germline V gene, CDR1 is GTSNPN and CDR2 is SVGIG (reference sequence). CDR3 length equals 14 residues. CDR3 in DNA: TGTGCCTGGAGTATGAATGGGGGCCGTCGGCCCCAGCATTTT. It is translated as CAWSMNGGRRPQHF.

The chain joins TRBV5-1 to TRBJ1-2; the D gene is possibly TRBD1 (5 bases). The germline V gene encodes CDR1 SGHRS and CDR2 YFSETQ. This CDR3 is 14 amino acids long. V lost 0 bases and J lost 3, with 9 bases in between. The CDR3 nucleotides read TGCGCCAGCAGCTTGGTGGGAGGGGACTATGGCTACACCTTC. Residues: CASSLVGGDYGYTF.

This sequence joins TRBV18 and TRBJ2-7, with D possibly called TRBD1 or TRBD2 (5 bases each). This CDR3 is built from 13 residues. The germline V gene has CDR1 KGHSH and CDR2 LQKENI. Trimming pared 2 bases from V and 5 bases from J, leaving 10 bases between. The CDR3 DNA reads as TGTGCCAGCTCACCATTAGGGGACGACGAGCAGTACGTC. It codes for CASSPLGDDEQYV.

The CDR3 DNA is TGTGCCAGCAGCTACTACCCGGACAGGCCCTACGAGCAGTACTTC. Residues: CASSYYPDRPYEQYF. The chain uses TRBV11-3 and TRBJ2-7, with 7 bases identical to TRBD1. The CDR3 runs 15 residues. The V gene end was trimmed by 4 bases and the J gene end by 2 bases; junction bases not matched to a gene: 8. The germline V gene encodes CDR1 SGHNT and CDR2 YENEEA.

This clone occurred once. The CDR3 here is CSVPGQGSYEQYF. The DNA for the CDR3 is TGCAGCGTACCGGGACAGGGTTCCTACGAGCAGTACTTC. J is TRBJ2-7 and V is TRBV29-1; 9 nucleotides line up with TRBD1. Trimming cost V 6 bases and J 1 base; bases outside gene matches: 4. This CDR3 region has 13 residues. CDR1 is SQVTM and CDR2 is ANQGSEA in the germline V gene.

This clone was counted once. The J gene is TRBJ1-5, the V gene TRBV7-8; D might be TRBD1 (5 bases). Trimming took 1 base from V and 3 from J, leaving 10 bases between them. The V gene's germline CDR1 is SGHVS and CDR2 FQNEAQ. The CDR3 contains 15 residues. The CDR3 protein is CASSLGPGFNQPQHF. DNA for the CDR3: TGTGCCAGCAGCTTAGGGCCAGGGTTCAATCAGCCCCAGCATTTT.

The rearrangement uses TRBV5-1 and TRBJ2-2, with a weak D call TRBD1 (6 bases). From germline, CDR1 is SGHRS and CDR2 YFSETQ. V shed 4 bases and J shed 6 bases, with 16 bases lying between them. CDR3 length equals 15 residues. This chain's CDR3 is CASSTAGDGAGELFF. In DNA form, the CDR3 reads TGCGCCAGCAGCACCGCAGGGGACGGGGCCGGGGAGCTGTTTTTT.

The gene calls are TRBV6-8 and TRBJ1-5, with 8 bases that match TRBD1. Germline lookup yields CDR1 MNHGY and CDR2 SAAAGT. CDR3 length: 14 residues. Trimming removed 6 bases from V and 7 bases from J; junction bases left unmatched: 8. CDR3 nucleotides: TGTGCCAGCAGATCCAGACAGGGGCGACAGCCCCAGCATTTT. It yields the protein CASRSRQGRQPQHF.

The chain carries TRBV6-8 and TRBJ1-2, with 10 nucleotides matching TRBD1. Germline V gene lookup returns CDR1 MNHGY and CDR2 SAAAGT. The CDR3 totals 16 residues. The J segment lost 4 bases and the V segment lost 7 bases, leaving 12 bases of the junction unmatched. This chain's CDR3 is CASILRQGAGGYGYTF. The CDR3 region has the DNA TGTGCCAGCATCCTTAGACAGGGGGCTGGTGGCTATGGCTACACCTTC.

This chain links TRBV19 with TRBJ2-6, with a weak D call TRBD1 (5 bases). CDR1 and CDR2 (germline): LNHDA, SQIVND (reference sequence). V was trimmed by 2 bases and J by 4 bases, leaving 12 bases between them. This CDR3 spans 16 amino acids. The CDR3 protein is CASSIQGPTGANVLTF. The CDR3 DNA reads as TGTGCCAGTAGTATACAGGGCCCCACGGGGGCCAACGTCCTGACTTTC.

The V call is TRBV7-4, the J call TRBJ2-3; TRBD2 matches at 7 bases. Trimming took 7 bases from V and 2 from J; bases not matched to a gene: 6. The germline V gene encodes CDR1 SGHVT and CDR2 SQSDAQ. CDR3 size: 14 residues. CDR3 nucleotides: TGTGCCAGCAAATGGGGAGGGAACACAGATACGCAGTATTTT. The encoded protein is CASKWGGNTDTQYF.

CDR3 DNA sequence: TGCGCCAGCGCTTCCGGGACAGGGTGGACTGAAGCTTTCTTT. Translation gives CASASGTGWTEAFF. The V call is TRBV10-2, the J call TRBJ1-1; 9 bases align to TRBD1. This CDR3 has 14 residues. CDR1 WSHSY and CDR2 SAAADI come from the germline V gene. V lost 8 bases and J lost 5; bases outside the gene matches: 9.

The chain recombines TRBV23-1 with TRBJ1-5; no firm D call. TRBV23-1 is given ORF status, its function remaining uncertain. The CDR3 runs to 14 residues. V gave up 6 bases and J gave up 2 bases, with 11 bases separating them. The CDR3 protein is CASSQDMGNQPQHF. The CDR3 nucleotides read TGCGCCAGCAGCCAAGATATGGGCAATCAGCCCCAGCATTTT.

V is TRBV2 and J is TRBJ2-1; 11 nucleotides match TRBD2. The junction had 9 bases not matched to a gene; V was cut back by 0 bases and J by 5 bases. Germline V gives CDR1 SNHLY, CDR2 FYNNEI. This CDR3 region has 18 residues. CDR3 protein: CASSEALSRLAGNNEQFF. CDR3 coding DNA: TGTGCCAGCAGTGAAGCGCTTTCTCGACTAGCGGGGAACAATGAGCAGTTCTTC.

This clone was detected only a few times. The V gene is TRBV11-3, the J gene TRBJ2-2; D is perhaps TRBD1 (6 bases). The CDR3 extends over 15 amino acids. Germline loops: CDR1 SGHNT, CDR2 YENEEA. V shed 2 bases and J shed 4 bases, with 11 bases lying between them. This CDR3 is CASSLKQGATGELFF. CDR3 coding DNA: TGTGCCAGCAGCTTAAAACAGGGAGCCACCGGGGAGCTGTTTTTT.

The chain links TRBV19 to TRBJ2-1; D might be TRBD2 (5 bases). The CDR3 is made up of 15 amino acids. Trimming pared 3 bases from V and 4 bases from J, leaving 13 bases between. Germline V lookup: CDR1 LNHDA, CDR2 SQIVND (reference sequence). In nucleotides, the CDR3 is TGTGCCAGTAGTATCACCGGGGTGGGATACAATGAGCAGTTCTTC. Protein sequence: CASSITGVGYNEQFF.

The chain has TRBV18 and TRBJ1-1; D unresolved. V was clipped by 2 bases and J by 4 bases, with 14 bases between them. The CDR3 consists of 15 residues. The V gene's germline CDR1 is KGHSH and CDR2 LQKENI. The CDR3 DNA follows: TGTGCCAGCTCACCAGAAGTTGGGCATTTCACTGAAGCTTTCTTT. Translated: CASSPEVGHFTEAFF.

The CDR3 spells CASSLEGGEGYEQYF. Written as DNA, the CDR3 is TGTGCCAGCAGCTTAGAGGGCGGGGAGGGCTACGAGCAGTACTTC. The chain employs TRBV7-6 and TRBJ2-7; TRBD2 matches 7 bases. CDR1 is SGHVS, CDR2 FNYEAQ, per germline. The CDR3 covers 15 residues. V dropped 1 base and J dropped 3; count of bases not matched to a gene: 6.

The chain recombines TRBV6-7 with TRBJ2-2; tentatively, D is TRBD1 (5 bases). TRBV6-7 is an ORF; its function is uncertain. The CDR3 sequence is 15 residues long. The V gene lost 3 bases and the J gene lost 1 base, with 9 bases spanning the gap. The CDR3 region is CASSYKGQNTGELFF. The CDR3 coding sequence is TGTGCCAGCAGTTATAAGGGGCAGAACACCGGGGAGCTGTTTTTT.

V and J are TRBV12-5 and TRBJ2-2, with D unresolved. The CDR3 sequence is 12 residues long. Germline V gene sequence: CDR1 LGHNT, CDR2 FRNRAP. The CDR3 spells CASRHSFGELFF. As DNA, the CDR3 is TGTGCCAGCCGACATAGCTTCGGGGAGCTGTTTTTT.